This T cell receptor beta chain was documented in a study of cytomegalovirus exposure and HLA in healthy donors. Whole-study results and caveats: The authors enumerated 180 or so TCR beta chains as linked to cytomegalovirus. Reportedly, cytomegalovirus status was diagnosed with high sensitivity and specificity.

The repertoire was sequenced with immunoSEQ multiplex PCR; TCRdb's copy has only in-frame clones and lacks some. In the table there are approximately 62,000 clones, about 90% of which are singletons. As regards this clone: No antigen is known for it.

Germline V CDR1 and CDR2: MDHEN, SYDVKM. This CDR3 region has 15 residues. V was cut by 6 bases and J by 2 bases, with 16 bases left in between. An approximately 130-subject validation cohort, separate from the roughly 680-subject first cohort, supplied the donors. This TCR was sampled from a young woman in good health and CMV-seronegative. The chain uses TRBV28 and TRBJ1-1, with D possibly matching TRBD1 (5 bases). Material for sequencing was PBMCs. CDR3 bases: TGTGCCAGCAGATATTCAGACAGACTTAACACTGAAGCTTTCTTT. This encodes CASRYSDRLNTEAFF.